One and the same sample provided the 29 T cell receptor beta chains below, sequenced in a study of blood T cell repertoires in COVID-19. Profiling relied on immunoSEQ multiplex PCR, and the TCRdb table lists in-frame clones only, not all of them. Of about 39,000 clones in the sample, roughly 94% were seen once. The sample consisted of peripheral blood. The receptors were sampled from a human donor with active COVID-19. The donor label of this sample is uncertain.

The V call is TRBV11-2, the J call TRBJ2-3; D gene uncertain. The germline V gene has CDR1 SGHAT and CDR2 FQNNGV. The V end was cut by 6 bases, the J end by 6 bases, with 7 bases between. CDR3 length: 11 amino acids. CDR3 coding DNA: TGTGCCAGCAGTGAGGTGGATACGCAGTATTTT. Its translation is CASSEVDTQYF.

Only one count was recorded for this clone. In DNA, the CDR3 is TGTGCCAGCAAACTTGAGCAGGCCTACAATGAGCAGTTCTTC. The encoded protein is CASKLEQAYNEQFF. The V gene is TRBV2, the J gene TRBJ2-1; D remains unclear. The CDR3 loop spans 14 amino acids. The germline CDR1 and CDR2 sequences are SNHLY and FYNNEI. Deletions cut 7 bases from V and 2 bases from J, with 12 bases between.

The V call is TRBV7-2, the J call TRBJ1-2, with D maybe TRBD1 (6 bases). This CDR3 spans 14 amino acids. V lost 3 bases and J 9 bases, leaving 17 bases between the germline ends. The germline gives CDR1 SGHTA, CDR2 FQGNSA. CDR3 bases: TGTGCCAGCAGCTTTGGCAGGGGAGAGGGGAGCTACACCTTC. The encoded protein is CASSFGRGEGSYTF.

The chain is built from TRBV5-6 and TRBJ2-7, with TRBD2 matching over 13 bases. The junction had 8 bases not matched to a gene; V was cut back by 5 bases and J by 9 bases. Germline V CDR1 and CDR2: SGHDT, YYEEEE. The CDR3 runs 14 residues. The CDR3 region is CASRTGLAGNGQYF. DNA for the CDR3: TGTGCCAGCAGGACGGGACTAGCGGGAAATGGGCAGTACTTC. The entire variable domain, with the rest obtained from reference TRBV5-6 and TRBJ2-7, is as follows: DAGVTQSPTHLIKTRGQQVTLRCSPKSGHDTVSWYQQALGQGPQFIFQYYEEEERQRGNFPDRFSGHQFPNYSSELNVNALLLGDSALYLCASRTGLAGNGQYFGPGTRLTVT.

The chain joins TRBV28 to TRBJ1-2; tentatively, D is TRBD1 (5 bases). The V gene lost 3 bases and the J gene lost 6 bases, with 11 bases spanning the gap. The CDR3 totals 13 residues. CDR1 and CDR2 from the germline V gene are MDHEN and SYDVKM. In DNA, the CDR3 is TGTGCCAGCAGTTTTGGGCAGGGAAATGGCTACACCTTC. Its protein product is CASSFGQGNGYTF.

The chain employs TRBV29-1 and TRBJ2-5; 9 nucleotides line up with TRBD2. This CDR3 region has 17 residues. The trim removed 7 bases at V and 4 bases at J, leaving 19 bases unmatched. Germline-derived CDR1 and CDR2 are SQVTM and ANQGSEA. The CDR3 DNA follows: TGCAGCGGTGGACTTCCACGAGTCGGACTAGCGTCAGAGACCCAGTACTTC. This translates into CSGGLPRVGLASETQYF. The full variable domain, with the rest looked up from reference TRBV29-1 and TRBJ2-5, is SAVISQKPSRDICQRGTSLTIQCQVDSQVTMMFWYRQQPGQSLTLIATANQGSEATYESGFVIDKFPISRPNLTFSTLTVSNMSPEDSSIYLCSGGLPRVGLASETQYFGPGTRLLVL.

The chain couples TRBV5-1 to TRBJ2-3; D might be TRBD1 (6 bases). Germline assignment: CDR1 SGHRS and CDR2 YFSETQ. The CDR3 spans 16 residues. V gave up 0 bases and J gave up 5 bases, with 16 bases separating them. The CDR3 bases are TGCGCCAGCAGCTTGGAATGGGGCAGGGGTGGAGATACGCAGTATTTT. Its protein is CASSLEWGRGGDTQYF.

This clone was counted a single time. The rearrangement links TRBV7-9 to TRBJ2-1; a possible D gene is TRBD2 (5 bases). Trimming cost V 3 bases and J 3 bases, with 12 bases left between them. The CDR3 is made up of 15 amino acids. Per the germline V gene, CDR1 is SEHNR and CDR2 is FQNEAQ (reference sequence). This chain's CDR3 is CASSFNLAFYNEQFF. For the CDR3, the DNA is TGTGCCAGCAGCTTCAACCTAGCTTTCTACAATGAGCAGTTCTTC.

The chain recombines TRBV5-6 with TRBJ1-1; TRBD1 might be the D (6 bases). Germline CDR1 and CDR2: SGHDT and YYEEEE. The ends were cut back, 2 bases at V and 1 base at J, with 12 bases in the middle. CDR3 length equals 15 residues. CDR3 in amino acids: CASSLFDRPNTEAFF. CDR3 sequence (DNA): TGTGCCAGCAGCTTATTCGACAGGCCGAACACTGAAGCTTTCTTT. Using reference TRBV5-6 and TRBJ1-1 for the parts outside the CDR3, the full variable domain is DAGVTQSPTHLIKTRGQQVTLRCSPKSGHDTVSWYQQALGQGPQFIFQYYEEEERQRGNFPDRFSGHQFPNYSSELNVNALLLGDSALYLCASSLFDRPNTEAFFGQGTRLTVV.

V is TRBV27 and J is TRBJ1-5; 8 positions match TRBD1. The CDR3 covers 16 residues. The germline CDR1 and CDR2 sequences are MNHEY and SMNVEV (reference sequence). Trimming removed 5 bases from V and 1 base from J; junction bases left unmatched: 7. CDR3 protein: CASSKTGEGSNQPQHF. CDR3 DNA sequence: TGTGCCAGCAGTAAGACAGGGGAAGGGAGCAATCAGCCCCAGCATTTT.

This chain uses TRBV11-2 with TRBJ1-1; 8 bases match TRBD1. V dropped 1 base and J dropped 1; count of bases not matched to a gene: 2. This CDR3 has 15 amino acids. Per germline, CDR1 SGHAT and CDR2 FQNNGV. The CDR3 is CASSLVTGGNTEAFF. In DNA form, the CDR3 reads TGTGCCAGCAGCTTAGTTACAGGGGGGAACACTGAAGCTTTCTTT.

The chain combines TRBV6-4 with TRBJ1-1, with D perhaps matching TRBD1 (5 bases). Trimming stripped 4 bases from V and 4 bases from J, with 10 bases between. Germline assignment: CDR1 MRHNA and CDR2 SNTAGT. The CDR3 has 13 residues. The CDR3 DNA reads TGTGCCAGCAGTGCGACACAGGCCACTGAAGCTTTCTTT. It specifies CASSATQATEAFF.

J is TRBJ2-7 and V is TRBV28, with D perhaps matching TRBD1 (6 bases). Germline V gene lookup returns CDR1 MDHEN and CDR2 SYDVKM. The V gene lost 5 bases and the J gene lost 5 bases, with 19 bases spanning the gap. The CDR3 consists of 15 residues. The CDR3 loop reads CASSPHTGFSDEQYF. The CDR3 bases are TGTGCCAGCAGTCCCCACACAGGGTTCAGCGACGAGCAGTACTTC.

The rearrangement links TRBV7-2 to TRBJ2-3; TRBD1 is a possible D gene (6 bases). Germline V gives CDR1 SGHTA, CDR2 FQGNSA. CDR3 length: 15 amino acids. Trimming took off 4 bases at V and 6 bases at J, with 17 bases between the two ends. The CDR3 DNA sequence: TGTGCCAGCAGCTCACAGGGTATCTTACTTGATACGCAGTATTTT. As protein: CASSSQGILLDTQYF.

For the CDR3, the DNA is TGTGCCAGCGGGGGGACTAGGGACACCGGGGAGCTGTTTTTT. It is translated as CASGGTRDTGELFF. This chain uses TRBV6-5 with TRBJ2-2, with TRBD2 identical over 8 bases. V lost 8 bases and J lost 3; bases outside the gene matches: 5. From germline, CDR1 is MNHEY and CDR2 SVGAGI. This CDR3 is built from 14 residues.

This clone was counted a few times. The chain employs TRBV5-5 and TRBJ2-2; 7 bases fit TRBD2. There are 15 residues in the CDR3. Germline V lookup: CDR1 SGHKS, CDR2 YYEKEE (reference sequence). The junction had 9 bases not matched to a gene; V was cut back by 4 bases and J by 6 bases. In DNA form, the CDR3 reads TGTGCCAGCAGCCCGGGTACCAGCGGGGCCGGGGAGCTGTTTTTT. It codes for CASSPGTSGAGELFF. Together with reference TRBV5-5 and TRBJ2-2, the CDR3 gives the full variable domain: DAGVTQSPTHLIKTRGQQVTLRCSPISGHKSVSWYQQVLGQGPQFIFQYYEKEERGRGNFPDRFSARQFPNYSSELNVNALLLGDSALYLCASSPGTSGAGELFFGEGSRLTVL.

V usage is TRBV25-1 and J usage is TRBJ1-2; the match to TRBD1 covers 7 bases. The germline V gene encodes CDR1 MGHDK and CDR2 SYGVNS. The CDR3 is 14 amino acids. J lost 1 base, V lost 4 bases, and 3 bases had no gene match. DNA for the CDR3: TGTGCCAGCAGTGGCGGACAGGATAACTATGGCTACACCTTC. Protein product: CASSGGQDNYGYTF.

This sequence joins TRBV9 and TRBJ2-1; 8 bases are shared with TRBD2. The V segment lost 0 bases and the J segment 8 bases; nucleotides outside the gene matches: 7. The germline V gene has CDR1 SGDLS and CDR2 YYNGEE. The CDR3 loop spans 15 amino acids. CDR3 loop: CASSVGVAGGHEQFF. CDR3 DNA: TGTGCCAGCAGCGTAGGAGTGGCGGGAGGTCATGAGCAGTTCTTC.

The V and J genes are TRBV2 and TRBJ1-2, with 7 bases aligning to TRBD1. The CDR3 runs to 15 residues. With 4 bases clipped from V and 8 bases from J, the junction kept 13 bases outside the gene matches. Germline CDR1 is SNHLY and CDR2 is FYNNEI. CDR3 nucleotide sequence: TGTGCCAGCAGTGCGCTTCGGACAGGTAACAACGGCTACACCTTC. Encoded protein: CASSALRTGNNGYTF.

The CDR3 here is CASSVRGNSVNEQFF. Here the CDR3 DNA reads TGTGCCAGCAGTGTAAGGGGTAACTCGGTCAATGAGCAGTTCTTC. The genes are TRBV25-1 and TRBJ2-1; D is possibly TRBD1 (5 bases). With 4 bases removed from V and 6 bases from J, the gap between germline ends came to 16 bases. Germline V lookup: CDR1 MGHDK, CDR2 SYGVNS. The CDR3 runs to 15 residues.

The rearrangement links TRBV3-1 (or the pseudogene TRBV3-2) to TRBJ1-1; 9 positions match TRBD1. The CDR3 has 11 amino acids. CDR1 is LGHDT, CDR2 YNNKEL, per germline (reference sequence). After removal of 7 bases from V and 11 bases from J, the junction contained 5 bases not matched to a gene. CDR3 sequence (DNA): TGTGCCAGCAAGGGACAGGGAGGTGCTTTCTTT. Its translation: CASKGQGGAFF.

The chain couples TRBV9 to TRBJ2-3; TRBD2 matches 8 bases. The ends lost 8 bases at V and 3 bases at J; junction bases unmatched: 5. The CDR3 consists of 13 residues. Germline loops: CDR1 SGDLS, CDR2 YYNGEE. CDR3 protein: CASQRELTDTQYF. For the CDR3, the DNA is TGTGCCAGTCAGCGGGAGTTGACAGATACGCAGTATTTT.

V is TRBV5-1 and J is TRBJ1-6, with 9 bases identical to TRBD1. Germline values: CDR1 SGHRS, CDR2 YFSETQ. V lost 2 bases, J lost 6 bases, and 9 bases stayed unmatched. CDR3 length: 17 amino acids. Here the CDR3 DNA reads TGCGCCAGCAGCTTTGCCTCACAGGGGGCGGGTAATTCACCCCTCCACTTT. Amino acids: CASSFASQGAGNSPLHF.

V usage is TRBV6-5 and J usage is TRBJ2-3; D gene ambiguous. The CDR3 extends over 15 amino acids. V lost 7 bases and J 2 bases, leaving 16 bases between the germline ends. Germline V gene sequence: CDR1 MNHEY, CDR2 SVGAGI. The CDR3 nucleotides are TGTGCCAGCAAAGAGTCCTTCTACTTCACAGATACGCAGTATTTT. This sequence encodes CASKESFYFTDTQYF.

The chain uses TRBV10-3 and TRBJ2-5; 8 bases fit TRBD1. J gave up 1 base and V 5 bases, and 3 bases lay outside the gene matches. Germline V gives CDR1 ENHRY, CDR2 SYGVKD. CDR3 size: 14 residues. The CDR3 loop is CAISSGTGQETQYF. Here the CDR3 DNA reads TGTGCCATCAGTAGTGGGACAGGCCAAGAGACCCAGTACTTC.

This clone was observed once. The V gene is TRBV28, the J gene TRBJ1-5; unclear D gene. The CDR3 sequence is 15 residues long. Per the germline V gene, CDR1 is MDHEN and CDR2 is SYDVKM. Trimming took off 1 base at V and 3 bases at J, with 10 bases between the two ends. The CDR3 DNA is TGTGCCAGCAGTTTATTGGCGGACTTCAATCAGCCCCAGCATTTT. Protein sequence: CASSLLADFNQPQHF.

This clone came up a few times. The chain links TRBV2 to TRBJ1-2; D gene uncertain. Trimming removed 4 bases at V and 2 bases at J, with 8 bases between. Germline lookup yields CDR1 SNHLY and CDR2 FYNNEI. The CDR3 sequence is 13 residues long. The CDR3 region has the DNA TGTGCCAGCAGTGCGTCGGGAAACTATGGCTACACCTTC. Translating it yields CASSASGNYGYTF.

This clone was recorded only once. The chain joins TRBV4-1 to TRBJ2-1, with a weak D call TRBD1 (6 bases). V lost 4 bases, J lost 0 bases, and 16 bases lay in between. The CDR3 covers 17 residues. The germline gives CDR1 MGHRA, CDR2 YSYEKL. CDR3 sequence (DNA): TGCGCCAGCAGCCGCCCAGGACAGTCCCGCTCCTACAATGAGCAGTTCTTC. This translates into CASSRPGQSRSYNEQFF.

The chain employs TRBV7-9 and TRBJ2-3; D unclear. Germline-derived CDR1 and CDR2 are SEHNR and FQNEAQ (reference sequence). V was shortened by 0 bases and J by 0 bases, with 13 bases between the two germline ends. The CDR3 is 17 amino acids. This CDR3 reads CASSLAVGSPSTDTQYF. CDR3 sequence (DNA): TGTGCCAGCAGCTTAGCGGTGGGCAGCCCTAGCACAGATACGCAGTATTTT.